The 16 T cell receptor beta chains reported below all come from one sample, sequenced in a study of blood T cell repertoires in COVID-19. Libraries were prepared by immunoSEQ multiplex PCR; TCRdb keeps only in-frame clonotypes and omits some of them. Among a few hundred thousand clones listed, roughly 86% were seen once. The sequencing input was peripheral blood. The receptors were sampled from a human donor with acute or convalescent COVID-19. The donor label of this sample is uncertain.

The chain is built from TRBV20-1 and TRBJ2-7, with D perhaps matching TRBD1 (6 bases). In germline, CDR1 is DFQATT, CDR2 SNEGSKA (reference sequence). The CDR3 runs to 11 residues. Trimming removed 4 bases at V and 7 bases at J, with 11 bases between. The CDR3: CSATLDREQYF. CDR3 nucleotide sequence: TGCAGTGCTACTCTGGACAGAGAGCAGTACTTC.

This clone was picked up one time. This rearrangement joins TRBV3-1 (or the pseudogene TRBV3-2) to TRBJ2-1; D perhaps matches TRBD2 (6 bases). The germline V and J ends were trimmed by 8 bases and 0 bases, with 14 bases remaining between them. Germline V gives CDR1 LGHDT, CDR2 YNNKEL (reference sequence). This CDR3 has 15 residues. The DNA of the CDR3 is TGTGCCAGCGTCCACGGCGGGGCCTCCTACAATGAGCAGTTCTTC. Its protein is CASVHGGASYNEQFF.

V usage is TRBV7-2 and J usage is TRBJ2-4; 9 bases agree with TRBD2. Germline loops: CDR1 SGHTA, CDR2 FQGNSA. The CDR3 has 14 residues. V lost 5 bases, J lost 9 bases, and 8 bases stayed unmatched. CDR3 DNA sequence: TGTGCCAGCAGCATGGGACTAGCCAGTGTCATTCAGTACTTC. Its translation: CASSMGLASVIQYF.

The chain combines TRBV6-6 with TRBJ2-1; tentatively, D is TRBD2 (6 bases). Germline V CDR1 and CDR2: MNHNY, SVGAGI (reference sequence). Trimming took 7 bases from V and 7 from J, leaving 20 bases between them. The length of the CDR3 is 15 residues. The CDR3 is CASTPMRASANEQFF. DNA for the CDR3: TGTGCCAGCACCCCCATGAGGGCTAGCGCTAATGAGCAGTTCTTC.

The rearrangement links TRBV5-5 to TRBJ2-4; 7 nucleotides align to TRBD1. Germline lookup yields CDR1 SGHKS and CDR2 YYEKEE (reference sequence). The trim removed 6 bases at V and 1 base at J, leaving 13 bases unmatched. There are 17 residues in the CDR3. CDR3: CASTLGALQGAKNIQYF. The CDR3 region has the DNA TGTGCCAGCACTTTGGGGGCTTTACAGGGGGCCAAAAACATTCAGTACTTC.

This rearrangement joins TRBV21-1 to TRBJ1-1. TRBV21-1 is a pseudogene. The CDR3 totals 16 residues. The CDR3 reads CATARGTREGDTEAFF. CDR3 DNA sequence: TGTGCCACCGCAAGGGGAACTCGGGAGGGGGACACTGAAGCTTTCTTT.

This clone was counted only a few times. The V call is TRBV30, the J call TRBJ2-3; possible D gene TRBD2, 6 bases. Trimming took off 0 bases at V and 1 base at J, with 11 bases between the two ends. This CDR3 has 15 amino acids. The germline V gene has CDR1 GTSNPN and CDR2 SVGIG (reference sequence). The CDR3 nucleotides are TGTGCCTGGAGTGTCGGCGGGGCCCGCACAGATACGCAGTATTTT. It translates to CAWSVGGARTDTQYF.

This clone was seen a single time. The rearrangement joins TRBV10-1 to TRBJ2-3; TRBD1 matches at 8 bases. Germline CDR1 reads WNHNN; CDR2 reads SYGVQD (reference sequence). V lost 5 bases to trimming and J lost 6 bases; unmatched junction nucleotides: 7. This CDR3 has 14 amino acids. As DNA, the CDR3 is TGCGCCAGCAGTTCGACAGGGGAGAGGGATACGCAGTATTTT. Translated: CASSSTGERDTQYF.

V is TRBV9 and J is TRBJ2-3, with TRBD2 as a possible D gene (5 bases). CDR3 size: 15 residues. The V gene lost 0 bases and the J gene lost 2 bases, with 10 bases spanning the gap. Germline V gives CDR1 SGDLS, CDR2 YYNGEE. The CDR3 DNA sequence: TGTGCCAGCAGCGTAGGAAGCGGATCCACAGATACGCAGTATTTT. Residues: CASSVGSGSTDTQYF.

The V call is TRBV5-5, the J call TRBJ1-1, with D possibly being TRBD1 (6 bases). This CDR3 contains 15 residues. V was clipped by 4 bases and J by 3 bases, with 16 bases between them. From germline, CDR1 is SGHKS and CDR2 YYEKEE (reference sequence). The CDR3 is CASSLRGGSDTEAFF. CDR3 DNA: TGTGCCAGCAGCCTTCGTGGGGGCTCTGACACTGAAGCTTTCTTT. Full variable domain (outside the CDR3, taken from reference TRBV5-5 and TRBJ1-1): DAGVTQSPTHLIKTRGQQVTLRCSPISGHKSVSWYQQVLGQGPQFIFQYYEKEERGRGNFPDRFSARQFPNYSSELNVNALLLGDSALYLCASSLRGGSDTEAFFGQGTRLTVV.

The rearrangement links TRBV5-8 to TRBJ1-1; 8 bases line up with TRBD1. The CDR3 has 15 residues. Germline V CDR1 and CDR2: SGHTS, YDEGEE. V shed 2 bases and J 3 bases; nucleotides not matched to a gene: 6. CDR3 DNA sequence: TGTGCCAGCAGCTTCCCAAAGGACAGGGACACTGAAGCTTTCTTT. As protein: CASSFPKDRDTEAFF.

The J gene is TRBJ1-2, the V gene TRBV5-5, with 8 bases identical to TRBD1. The CDR3 spans 13 residues. Germline lookup yields CDR1 SGHKS and CDR2 YYEKEE (reference sequence). The V gene end was trimmed by 5 bases and the J gene end by 7 bases; junction bases not matched to a gene: 7. This CDR3 reads CASRFQGASGYTF. CDR3 DNA: TGTGCCAGCAGATTTCAGGGGGCGAGTGGCTACACCTTC.

The V gene is TRBV5-1, the J gene TRBJ1-2; no reliable D call. CDR1 is SGHRS, CDR2 YFSETQ, per germline. This CDR3 contains 14 residues. The germline V and J ends were trimmed by 4 bases and 0 bases, with 10 bases remaining between them. The CDR3 DNA is TGCGCCAGCAGCAGCGGCCAAGCTAACTATGGCTACACCTTC. It is translated as CASSSGQANYGYTF.

V and J are TRBV19 and TRBJ2-1, with D tentatively TRBD2 (6 bases). The V gene lost 1 base and the J gene lost 4 bases, with 14 bases spanning the gap. CDR3 length: 16 residues. Per germline, CDR1 LNHDA and CDR2 SQIVND (reference sequence). CDR3 nucleotide sequence: TGTGCCAGTAGTATAGTAGCCCCTCGGGGGTACAATGAGCAGTTCTTC. This codes for CASSIVAPRGYNEQFF.

This sequence joins TRBV9 and TRBJ1-1; weak D call: TRBD1 (5 bases). The germline V gene has CDR1 SGDLS and CDR2 YYNGEE. V lost 3 bases and J lost 6, with 18 bases in between. This CDR3 has 15 residues. Here the CDR3 DNA reads TGTGCCAGCAGCGCAGGGTGGGGAAGTGGCGCTGAAGCTTTCTTT. Its protein product is CASSAGWGSGAEAFF.

This rearrangement joins TRBV14 to TRBJ1-6; D gene uncertain. V was cut by 0 bases and J by 9 bases, with 6 bases left in between. The CDR3 runs to 13 residues. Germline CDR1 and CDR2: SGHDN and FVKESK. CDR3 in amino acids: CASSQDLGSPLHF. CDR3 DNA: TGTGCCAGCAGCCAAGATCTCGGTTCACCCCTCCACTTT. Using reference TRBV14 and TRBJ1-6 for the parts outside the CDR3, the full variable domain is EAGVTQFPSHSVIEKGQTVTLRCDPISGHDNLYWYRRVMGKEIKFLLHFVKESKQDESGMPNNRFLAERTGGTYSTLKVQPAELEDSGVYFCASSQDLGSPLHFGNGTRLTVT.